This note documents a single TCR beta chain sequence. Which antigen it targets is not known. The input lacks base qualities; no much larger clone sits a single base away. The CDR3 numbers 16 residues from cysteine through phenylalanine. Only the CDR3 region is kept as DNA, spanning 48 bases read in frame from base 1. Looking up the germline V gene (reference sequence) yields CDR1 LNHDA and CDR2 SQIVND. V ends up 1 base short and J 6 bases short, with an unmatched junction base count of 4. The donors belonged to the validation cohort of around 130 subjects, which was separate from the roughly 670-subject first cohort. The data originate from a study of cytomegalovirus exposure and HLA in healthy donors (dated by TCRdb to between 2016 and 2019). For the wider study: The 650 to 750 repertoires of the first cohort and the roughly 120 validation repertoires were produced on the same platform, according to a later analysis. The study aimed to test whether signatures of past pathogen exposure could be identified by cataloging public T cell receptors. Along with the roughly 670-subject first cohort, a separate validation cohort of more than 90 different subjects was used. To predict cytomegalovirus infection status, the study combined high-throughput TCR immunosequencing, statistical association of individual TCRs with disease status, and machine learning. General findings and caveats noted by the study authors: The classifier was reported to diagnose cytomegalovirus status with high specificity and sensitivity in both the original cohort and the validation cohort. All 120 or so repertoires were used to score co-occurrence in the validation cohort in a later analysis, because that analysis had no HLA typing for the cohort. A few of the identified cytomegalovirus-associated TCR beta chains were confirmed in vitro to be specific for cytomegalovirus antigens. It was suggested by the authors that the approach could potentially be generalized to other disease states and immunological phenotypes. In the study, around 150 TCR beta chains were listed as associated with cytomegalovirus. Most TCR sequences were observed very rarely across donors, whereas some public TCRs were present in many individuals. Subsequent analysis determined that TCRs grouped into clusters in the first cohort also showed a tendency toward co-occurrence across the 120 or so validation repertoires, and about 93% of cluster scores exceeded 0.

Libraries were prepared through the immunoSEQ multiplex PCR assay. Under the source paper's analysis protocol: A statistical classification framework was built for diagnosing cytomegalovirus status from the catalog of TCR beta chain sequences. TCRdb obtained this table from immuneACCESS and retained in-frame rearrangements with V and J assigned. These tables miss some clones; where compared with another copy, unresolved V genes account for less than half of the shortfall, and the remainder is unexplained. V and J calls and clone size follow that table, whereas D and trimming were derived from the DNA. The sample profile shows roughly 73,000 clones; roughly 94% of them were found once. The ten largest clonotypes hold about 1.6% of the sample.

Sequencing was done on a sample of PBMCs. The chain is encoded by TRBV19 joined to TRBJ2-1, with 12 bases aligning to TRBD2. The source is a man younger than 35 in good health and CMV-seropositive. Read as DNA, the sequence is TGTGCCAGTAGTATAGGACTAGCGGGAGTCGGCAATGAGCAGTTCTTC. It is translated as CASSIGLAGVGNEQFF.